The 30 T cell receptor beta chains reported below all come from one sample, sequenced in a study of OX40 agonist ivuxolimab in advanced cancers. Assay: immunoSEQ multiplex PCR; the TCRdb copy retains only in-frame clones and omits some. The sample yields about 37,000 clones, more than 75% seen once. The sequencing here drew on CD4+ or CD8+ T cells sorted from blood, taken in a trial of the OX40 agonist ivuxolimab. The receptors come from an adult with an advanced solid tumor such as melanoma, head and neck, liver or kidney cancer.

The CDR3 spells CASSSWTGGLYGYTF. The CDR3 DNA follows: TGTGCCAGCAGTTCTTGGACAGGAGGGTTATATGGCTACACCTTC. This chain connects TRBV27 to TRBJ1-2, with 7 bases matching TRBD1. The CDR3 loop spans 15 amino acids. V dropped 4 bases and J dropped 5; count of bases not matched to a gene: 10. Germline V gene lookup returns CDR1 MNHEY and CDR2 SMNVEV (reference sequence).

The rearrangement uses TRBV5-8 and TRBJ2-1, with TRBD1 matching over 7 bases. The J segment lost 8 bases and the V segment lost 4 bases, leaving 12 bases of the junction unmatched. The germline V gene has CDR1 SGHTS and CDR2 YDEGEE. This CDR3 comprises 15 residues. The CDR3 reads CASSPYRGPTDEQFF. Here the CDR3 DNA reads TGTGCCAGCAGCCCCTACAGGGGCCCTACGGATGAGCAGTTCTTC.

In DNA form, the CDR3 reads TGTGCCAGCAGCTTAGAGACAGGGAACTACGAGCAGTACTTC. Encoded protein: CASSLETGNYEQYF. This chain uses TRBV7-2 with TRBJ2-7; 7 positions agree with TRBD1. The V segment lost 1 base and the J segment 3 bases; nucleotides outside the gene matches: 3. Germline CDR1 and CDR2: SGHTA and FQGNSA. This CDR3 has 14 residues. The whole variable domain, remainder taken from reference TRBV7-2 and TRBJ2-7, is GAGVSQSPSNKVTEKGKDVELRCDPISGHTALYWYRQSLGQGLEFLIYFQGNSAPDKSGLPSDRFSAERTGGSVSTLTIQRTQQEDSAVYLCASSLETGNYEQYFGPGTRLTVT.

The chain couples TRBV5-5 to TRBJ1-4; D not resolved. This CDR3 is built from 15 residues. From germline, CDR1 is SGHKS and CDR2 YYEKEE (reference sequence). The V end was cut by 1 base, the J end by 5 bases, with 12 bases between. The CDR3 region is CASSLITAINEKLFF. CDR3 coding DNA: TGTGCCAGCAGCTTGATAACAGCTATAAATGAAAAACTGTTTTTT.

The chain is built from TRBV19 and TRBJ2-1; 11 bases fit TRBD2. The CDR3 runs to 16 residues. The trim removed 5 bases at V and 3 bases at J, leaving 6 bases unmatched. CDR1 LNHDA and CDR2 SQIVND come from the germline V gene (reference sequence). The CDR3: CASSLQLAGDYNEQFF. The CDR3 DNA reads TGTGCCAGTAGTCTTCAACTAGCGGGGGACTACAATGAGCAGTTCTTC.

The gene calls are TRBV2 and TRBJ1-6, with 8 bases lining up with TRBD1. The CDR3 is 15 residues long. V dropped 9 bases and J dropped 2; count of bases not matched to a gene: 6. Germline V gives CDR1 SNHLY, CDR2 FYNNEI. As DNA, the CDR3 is TGTGCCAGTCGGGACAGGCCAACCTATAATTCACCCCTCCACTTT. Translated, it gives CASRDRPTYNSPLHF.

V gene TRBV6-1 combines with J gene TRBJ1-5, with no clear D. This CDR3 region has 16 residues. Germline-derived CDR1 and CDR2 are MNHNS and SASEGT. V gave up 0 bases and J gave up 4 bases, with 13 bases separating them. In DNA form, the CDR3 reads TGTGCCAGCAGTGAAGCGGCCATTCCGGGGAATCAGCCCCAGCATTTT. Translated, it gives CASSEAAIPGNQPQHF.

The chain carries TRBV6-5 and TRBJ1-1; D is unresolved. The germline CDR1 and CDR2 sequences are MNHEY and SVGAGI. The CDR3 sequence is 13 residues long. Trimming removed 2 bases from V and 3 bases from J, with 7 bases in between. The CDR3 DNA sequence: TGTGCCAGCAGTTACCACTTTTACACTGAAGCTTTCTTT. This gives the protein CASSYHFYTEAFF.

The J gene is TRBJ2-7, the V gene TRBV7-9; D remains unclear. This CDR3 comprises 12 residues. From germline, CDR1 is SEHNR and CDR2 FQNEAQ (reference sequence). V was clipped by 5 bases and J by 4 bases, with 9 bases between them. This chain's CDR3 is CASSANPYEQYF. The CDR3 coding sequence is TGTGCCAGCAGCGCAAACCCGTACGAGCAGTACTTC.

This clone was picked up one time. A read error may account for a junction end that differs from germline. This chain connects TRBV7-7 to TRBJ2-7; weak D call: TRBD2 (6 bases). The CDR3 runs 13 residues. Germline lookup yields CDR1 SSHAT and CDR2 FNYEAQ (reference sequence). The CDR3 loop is CASSYAGGVEQYF. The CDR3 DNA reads TGTGCTAGCAGCTACGCCGGCGGGGTCGAGCAGTACTTC.

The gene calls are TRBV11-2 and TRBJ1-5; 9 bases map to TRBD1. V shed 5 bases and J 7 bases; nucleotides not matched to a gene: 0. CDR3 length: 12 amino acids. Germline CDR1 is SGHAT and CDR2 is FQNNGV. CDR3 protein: CASSDRGQPQHF. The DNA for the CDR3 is TGTGCCAGCAGCGACAGGGGGCAGCCCCAGCATTTT.

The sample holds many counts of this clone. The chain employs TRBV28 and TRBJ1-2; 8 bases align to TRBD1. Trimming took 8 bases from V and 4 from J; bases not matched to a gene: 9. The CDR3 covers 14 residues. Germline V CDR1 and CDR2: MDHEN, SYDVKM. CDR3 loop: CASYRTGSSYGYTF. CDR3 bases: TGTGCCAGCTACCGGACAGGGAGTTCCTATGGCTACACCTTC.

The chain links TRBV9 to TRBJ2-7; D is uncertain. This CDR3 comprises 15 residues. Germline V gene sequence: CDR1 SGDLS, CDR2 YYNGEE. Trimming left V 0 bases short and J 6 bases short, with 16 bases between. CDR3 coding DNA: TGTGCCAGCAGCGTAGAAAGCCGGAAGGTCTCCGAGCAGTACTTC. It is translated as CASSVESRKVSEQYF. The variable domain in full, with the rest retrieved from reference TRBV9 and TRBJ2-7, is DSGVTQTPKHLITATGQRVTLRCSPRSGDLSVYWYQQSLDQGLQFLIQYYNGEERAKGNILERFSAQQFPDLHSELNLSSLELGDSALYFCASSVESRKVSEQYFGPGTRLTVT.

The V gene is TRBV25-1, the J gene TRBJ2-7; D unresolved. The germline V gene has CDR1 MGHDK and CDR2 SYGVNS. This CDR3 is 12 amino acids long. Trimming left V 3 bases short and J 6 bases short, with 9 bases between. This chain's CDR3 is CASSEFSSEQYF. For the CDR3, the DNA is TGTGCCAGCAGTGAGTTTTCTTCCGAGCAGTACTTC.

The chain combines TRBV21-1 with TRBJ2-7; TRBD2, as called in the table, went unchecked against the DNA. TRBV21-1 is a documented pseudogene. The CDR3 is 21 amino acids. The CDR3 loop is CASSKEARLEGLAGSPHEQYF. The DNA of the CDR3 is TGTGCCAGCAGCAAAGAGGCCCGCCTAGAGGGACTAGCGGGATCACCCCACGAGCAGTACTTC.

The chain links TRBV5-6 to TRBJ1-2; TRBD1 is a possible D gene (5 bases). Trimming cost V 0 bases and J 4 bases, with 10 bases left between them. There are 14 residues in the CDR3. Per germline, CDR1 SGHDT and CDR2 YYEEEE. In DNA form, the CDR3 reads TGTGCCAGCAGCTTGGGGGGGAGCGGCTATGGCTACACCTTC. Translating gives CASSLGGSGYGYTF.

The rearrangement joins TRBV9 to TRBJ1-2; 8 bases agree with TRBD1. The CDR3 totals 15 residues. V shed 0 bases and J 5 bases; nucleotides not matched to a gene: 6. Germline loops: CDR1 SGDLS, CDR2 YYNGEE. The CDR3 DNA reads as TGTGCCAGCAGCGTAGCAGGGACAGGCTTTTATGGCTACACCTTC. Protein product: CASSVAGTGFYGYTF.

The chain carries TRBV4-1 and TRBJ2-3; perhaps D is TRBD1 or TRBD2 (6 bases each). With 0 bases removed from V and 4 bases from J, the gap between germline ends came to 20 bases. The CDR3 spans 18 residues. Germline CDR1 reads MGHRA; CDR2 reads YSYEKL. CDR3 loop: CASSQDGRGPSGADTQYF. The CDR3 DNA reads TGCGCCAGCAGCCAAGATGGACGGGGGCCCTCCGGTGCAGATACGCAGTATTTT.

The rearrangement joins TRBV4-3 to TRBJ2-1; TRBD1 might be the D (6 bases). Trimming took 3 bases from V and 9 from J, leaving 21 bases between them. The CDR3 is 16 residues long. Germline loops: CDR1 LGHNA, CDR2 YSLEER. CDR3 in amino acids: CASSQEELGGSGEQFF. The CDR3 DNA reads TGCGCCAGCAGCCAGGAGGAGCTAGGGGGATCGGGTGAGCAGTTCTTC.

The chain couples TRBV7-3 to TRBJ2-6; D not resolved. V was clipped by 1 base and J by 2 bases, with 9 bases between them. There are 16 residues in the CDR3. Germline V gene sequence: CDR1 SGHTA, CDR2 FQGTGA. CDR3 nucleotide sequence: TGTGCCAGCAGCTTAAATCTCTTTACTGGGGCCAACGTCCTGACTTTC. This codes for CASSLNLFTGANVLTF.

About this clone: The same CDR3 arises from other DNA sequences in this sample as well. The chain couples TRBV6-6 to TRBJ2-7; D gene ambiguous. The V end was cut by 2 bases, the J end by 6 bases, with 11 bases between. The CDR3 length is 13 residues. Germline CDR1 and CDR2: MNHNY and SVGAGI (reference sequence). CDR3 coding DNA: TGTGCCAGCAGTTACATCCCGGGCGGCGAGCAGTACTTC. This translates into CASSYIPGGEQYF.

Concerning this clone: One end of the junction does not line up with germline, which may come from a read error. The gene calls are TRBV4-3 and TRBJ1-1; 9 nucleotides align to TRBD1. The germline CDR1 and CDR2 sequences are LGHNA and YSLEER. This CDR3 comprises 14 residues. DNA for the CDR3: TGCGCCAGCAGCCGAGGGACAGGGAACCCTGAAGCTTTCTTT. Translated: CASSRGTGNPEAFF.

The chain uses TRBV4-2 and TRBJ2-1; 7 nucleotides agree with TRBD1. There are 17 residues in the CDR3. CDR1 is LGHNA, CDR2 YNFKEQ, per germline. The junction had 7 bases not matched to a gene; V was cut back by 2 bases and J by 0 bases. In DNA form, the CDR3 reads TGTGCCAGCAGCCAAAGTTACAGGGGATCCTCCTACAATGAGCAGTTCTTC. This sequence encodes CASSQSYRGSSYNEQFF.

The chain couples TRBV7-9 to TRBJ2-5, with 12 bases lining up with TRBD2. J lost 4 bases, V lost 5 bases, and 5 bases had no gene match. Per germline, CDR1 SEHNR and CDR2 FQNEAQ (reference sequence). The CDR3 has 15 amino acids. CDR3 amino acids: CASSAGLAGLETQYF. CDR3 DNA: TGTGCCAGCAGCGCGGGACTAGCGGGTTTAGAGACCCAGTACTTC.

Written as DNA, the CDR3 is TGTGCCAGCAGCTTAGGACGGATGGATGAAAAACTGTTTTTT. Translation: CASSLGRMDEKLFF. V usage is TRBV7-2 and J usage is TRBJ1-4, with no clear D. Germline V gene sequence: CDR1 SGHTA, CDR2 FQGNSA. This CDR3 is 14 amino acids long. Trimming shortened V by 1 base and J by 6 bases, and 9 bases separated the two germline ends.

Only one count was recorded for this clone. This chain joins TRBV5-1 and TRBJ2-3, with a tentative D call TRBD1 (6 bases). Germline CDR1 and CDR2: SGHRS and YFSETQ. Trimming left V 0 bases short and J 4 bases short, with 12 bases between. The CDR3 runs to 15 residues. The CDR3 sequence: CASSLGQGNADTQYF. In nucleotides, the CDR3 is TGCGCCAGCAGCTTGGGGCAGGGGAATGCAGATACGCAGTATTTT.

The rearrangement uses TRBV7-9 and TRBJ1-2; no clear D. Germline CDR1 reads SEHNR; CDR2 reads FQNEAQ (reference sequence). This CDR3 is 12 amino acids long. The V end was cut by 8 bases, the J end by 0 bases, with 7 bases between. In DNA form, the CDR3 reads TGTGCCAGCGCTCCGACTAACTATGGCTACACCTTC. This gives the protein CASAPTNYGYTF.

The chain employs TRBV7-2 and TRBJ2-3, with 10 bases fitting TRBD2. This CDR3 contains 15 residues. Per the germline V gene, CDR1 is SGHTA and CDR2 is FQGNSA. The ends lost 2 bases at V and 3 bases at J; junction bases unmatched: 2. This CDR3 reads CASSLLAGVTDTQYF. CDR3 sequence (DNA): TGTGCCAGCAGCTTACTAGCGGGAGTGACAGATACGCAGTATTTT. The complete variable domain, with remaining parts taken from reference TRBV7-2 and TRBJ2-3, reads GAGVSQSPSNKVTEKGKDVELRCDPISGHTALYWYRQSLGQGLEFLIYFQGNSAPDKSGLPSDRFSAERTGGSVSTLTIQRTQQEDSAVYLCASSLLAGVTDTQYFGPGTRLTVL.

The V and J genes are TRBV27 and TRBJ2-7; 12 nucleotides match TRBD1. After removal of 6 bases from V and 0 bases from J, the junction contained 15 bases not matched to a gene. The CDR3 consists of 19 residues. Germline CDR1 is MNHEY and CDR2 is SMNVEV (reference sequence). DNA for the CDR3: TGTGCCAGCAGGTCTACCGGGACAGGGGGCTATTTCAACTCCTACGAGCAGTACTTC. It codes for CASRSTGTGGYFNSYEQYF.

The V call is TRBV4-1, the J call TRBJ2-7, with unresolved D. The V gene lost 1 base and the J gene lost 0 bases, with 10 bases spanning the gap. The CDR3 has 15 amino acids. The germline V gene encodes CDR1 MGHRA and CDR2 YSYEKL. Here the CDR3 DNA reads TGCGCCAGCAGCCAAGTTGTTAAGAACTCCTACGAGCAGTACTTC. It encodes CASSQVVKNSYEQYF.